Each of the 27 T cell receptor beta chains below was sequenced from the same sample in a study of blood T cell repertoires in COVID-19. Measured with immunoSEQ multiplex PCR; TCRdb has only the in-frame clones, and not every one. The sample includes 140,000 to 150,000 clones, more than 75% of them seen just once. The specimen sequenced was PBMCs or T cells enriched from blood (not recorded which). These receptors were taken from a man in his 60s who had recovered from COVID-19.

The chain is built from TRBV19 and TRBJ1-5; TRBD1 agrees at 8 bases. The CDR3 extends over 14 amino acids. The V gene's germline CDR1 is LNHDA and CDR2 SQIVND (reference sequence). The ends lost 5 bases at V and 4 bases at J; junction bases unmatched: 4. The DNA for the CDR3 is TGTGCCAGTAGTGATACAGGGGGAAATCAGCCCCAGCATTTT. It specifies CASSDTGGNQPQHF.

The chain couples TRBV28 to TRBJ2-2; D ambiguous. V was shortened by 0 bases and J by 1 base, with 6 bases between the two germline ends. The CDR3 extends over 15 amino acids. CDR1 and CDR2 from the germline V gene are MDHEN and SYDVKM. The DNA for the CDR3 is TGTGCCAGCAGTTTATGGCGGCAGAACACCGGGGAGCTGTTTTTT. It specifies CASSLWRQNTGELFF. The full variable domain, with the rest looked up from reference TRBV28 and TRBJ2-2, is DVKVTQSSRYLVKRTGEKVFLECVQDMDHENMFWYRQDPGLGLRLIYFSYDVKMKEKGDIPEGYSVSREKKERFSLILESASTNQTSMYLCASSLWRQNTGELFFGEGSRLTVL.

CDR3 protein: CASSRAITYEQYF. CDR3 DNA: TGTGCCAGCAGTCGCGCGATAACCTACGAGCAGTACTTC. The V gene is TRBV7-8, the J gene TRBJ2-7; D is ambiguous. Trimming cost V 6 bases and J 2 bases, with 11 bases left between them. This CDR3 is 13 amino acids long. Germline CDR1 is SGHVS and CDR2 is FQNEAQ.

DNA of the CDR3: TGTGCCAGCAGTGGAACGACAAAGTTCTACGAGCAGTACTTC. Amino acids: CASSGTTKFYEQYF. V and J are TRBV25-1 and TRBJ2-7; D not certain. Germline lookup yields CDR1 MGHDK and CDR2 SYGVNS. Trimming took 4 bases from V and 3 from J, leaving 13 bases between them. The CDR3 totals 14 residues.

This clone showed up just a few times. The rearrangement joins TRBV7-9 to TRBJ1-6; D might be TRBD1 (6 bases). Between the trimmed V and J ends, which lost 5 bases and 9 bases, there was a span of 23 bases. The CDR3 sequence is 17 residues long. CDR1 and CDR2 from the germline V gene are SEHNR and FQNEAQ (reference sequence). The CDR3 DNA follows: TGTGCCAGCAGCATACACGAAGAAACAGGGTTTGGTTCACCCCTCCACTTT. Its translation: CASSIHEETGFGSPLHF.

This rearrangement joins TRBV5-1 to TRBJ2-5; 10 positions agree with TRBD1. This CDR3 region has 16 residues. The germline V gene encodes CDR1 SGHRS and CDR2 YFSETQ. V dropped 0 bases and J dropped 5; count of bases not matched to a gene: 7. CDR3 residues: CASSLGQGARWETQYF. The CDR3 coding sequence is TGCGCCAGCAGCTTGGGACAGGGGGCGCGGTGGGAGACCCAGTACTTC.

The chain links TRBV5-4 to TRBJ1-2, with D possibly matching TRBD1 (5 bases). CDR1 is SGHNT and CDR2 is YYREEE in the germline V gene (reference sequence). Trimming took off 0 bases at V and 8 bases at J, with 14 bases between the two ends. The CDR3 is 14 amino acids. CDR3 bases: TGTGCCAGCAGCTTGGTCAGGGCGCCGTGGGGCTACACCTTC. Translating gives CASSLVRAPWGYTF.

The chain couples TRBV12-3 or TRBV12-4 to TRBJ2-5, with D possibly being TRBD2 (5 bases). Trimming took off 6 bases at V and 5 bases at J, with 13 bases between the two ends. This CDR3 spans 13 amino acids. The CDR3 protein is CASSRKEVETQYF. DNA for the CDR3: TGTGCCAGCAGCCGCAAGGAGGTGGAGACCCAGTACTTC.

The J gene is TRBJ2-1, the V gene TRBV7-6, with D possibly TRBD1 on 5 matching bases. This CDR3 has 13 residues. The V gene's germline CDR1 is SGHVS and CDR2 FNYEAQ. V was trimmed by 4 bases and J by 2 bases, leaving 6 bases between them. CDR3 coding DNA: TGTGCCAGCAGCTCCAGGGCCTACAATGAGCAGTTCTTC. It is translated as CASSSRAYNEQFF.

This chain's CDR3 is CASSPVLAQSYEQYF. CDR3 DNA: TGTGCCAGCAGCCCCGTACTAGCGCAATCCTACGAGCAGTACTTC. This rearrangement joins TRBV3-1 (or the pseudogene TRBV3-2) to TRBJ2-7; 7 positions agree with TRBD2. CDR1 is LGHDT, CDR2 YNNKEL, per germline (reference sequence). The CDR3 runs 15 residues. V shed 4 bases and J 1 base; nucleotides not matched to a gene: 7.

The chain recombines TRBV28 with TRBJ2-1; tentatively, D is TRBD2 (6 bases). The CDR3 spans 13 residues. Trimming removed 3 bases from V and 10 bases from J, with 13 bases in between. The germline V gene has CDR1 MDHEN and CDR2 SYDVKM. CDR3 sequence: CASSFSAAGEQFF. The CDR3 DNA sequence: TGTGCCAGCAGTTTCTCGGCTGCGGGGGAGCAGTTCTTC.

The V call is TRBV5-6, the J call TRBJ2-5, with unresolved D. The V end was cut by 1 base, the J end by 2 bases, with 6 bases between. The CDR3 spans 13 residues. Germline V gene sequence: CDR1 SGHDT, CDR2 YYEEEE. The CDR3, as DNA: TGTGCCAGCAGCTTGCCCCAGCAAGAGACCCAGTACTTC. It encodes CASSLPQQETQYF.

V and J are TRBV10-3 and TRBJ1-1; 7 bases agree with TRBD1. Germline loops: CDR1 ENHRY, CDR2 SYGVKD. J lost 5 bases, V lost 5 bases, and 11 bases had no gene match. The CDR3 runs 15 residues. CDR3 nucleotides: TGTGCCATCAGTTCGGACAGGACCTCCCGGACTGAAGCTTTCTTT. It codes for CAISSDRTSRTEAFF.

This chain links TRBV14 with TRBJ2-5; 7 bases agree with TRBD1. The V gene end was trimmed by 8 bases and the J gene end by 5 bases; junction bases not matched to a gene: 14. Germline V gene lookup returns CDR1 SGHDN and CDR2 FVKESK. The CDR3 consists of 15 residues. The CDR3 here is CASRRGQAPGETQYF. In nucleotides, the CDR3 is TGTGCCAGCCGTCGAGGACAGGCTCCCGGGGAGACCCAGTACTTC.

The chain combines TRBV6-5 with TRBJ1-2; TRBD1 matches 7 bases. CDR3 size: 14 residues. V was clipped by 8 bases and J by 3 bases; unmatched bases: 9. Germline V lookup: CDR1 MNHEY, CDR2 SVGAGI. CDR3: CASGSEGADYGYTF. The CDR3, as DNA: TGTGCCAGCGGCAGCGAGGGGGCGGACTATGGCTACACCTTC.

This chain joins TRBV5-4 and TRBJ2-5; weak D call: TRBD1 (5 bases). CDR3 length equals 16 residues. CDR1 is SGHNT, CDR2 YYREEE, per germline (reference sequence). Trimming stripped 0 bases from V and 2 bases from J, with 14 bases between. The CDR3 sequence: CASSLDVLRTQETQYF. The CDR3, as DNA: TGTGCCAGCAGCTTGGACGTTTTAAGGACACAAGAGACCCAGTACTTC.

This clone occurred once. This chain links TRBV2 with TRBJ2-3; 13 bases align to TRBD2. This CDR3 comprises 18 residues. Germline V gene data show CDR1 as SNHLY and CDR2 as FYNNEI. Unmatched junction bases numbered 9, after V lost 3 bases and J lost 3 bases. The CDR3 coding sequence is TGTGCCAGCAGTGAGAAACTAGCGGGAGGGCTTTTAACAGATACGCAGTATTTT. Residues: CASSEKLAGGLLTDTQYF.

The chain carries TRBV7-3 and TRBJ2-3, with 10 bases fitting TRBD2. V trimming: 2 bases; J trimming: 2 bases; junction bases outside the gene matches: 4. The CDR3 totals 16 residues. CDR1 is SGHTA and CDR2 is FQGTGA in the germline V gene. CDR3 in amino acids: CASSLGTSVFTDTQYF. The CDR3 DNA sequence: TGTGCCAGCAGCTTAGGGACTAGCGTCTTCACAGATACGCAGTATTTT. The full variable domain, completed using reference TRBV7-3 and TRBJ2-3, is GAGVSQTPSNKVTEKGKYVELRCDPISGHTALYWYRQSLGQGPEFLIYFQGTGAADDSGLPNDRFFAVRPEGSVSTLKIQRTERGDSAVYLCASSLGTSVFTDTQYFGPGTRLTVL.

The chain joins TRBV28 to TRBJ2-7; 8 bases match TRBD2. Germline CDR1 is MDHEN and CDR2 is SYDVKM. The CDR3 contains 15 residues. V was clipped by 8 bases and J by 4 bases; unmatched bases: 13. The CDR3 sequence: CASRGSGSPSYEQYF. The CDR3 DNA is TGTGCCAGCCGAGGGAGCGGGAGTCCCTCGTACGAGCAGTACTTC. The whole variable domain, filled in from reference TRBV28 and TRBJ2-7, reads DVKVTQSSRYLVKRTGEKVFLECVQDMDHENMFWYRQDPGLGLRLIYFSYDVKMKEKGDIPEGYSVSREKKERFSLILESASTNQTSMYLCASRGSGSPSYEQYFGPGTRLTVT.

The rearrangement links TRBV9 to TRBJ1-2, with a possible D match to TRBD1 (6 bases). Trimming stripped 0 bases from V and 4 bases from J, with 13 bases between. CDR1 is SGDLS and CDR2 is YYNGEE in the germline V gene. CDR3 size: 15 residues. The CDR3 DNA sequence: TGTGCCAGCAGCGTAGCCGGGACAACTTTCTATGGCTACACCTTC. The encoded protein is CASSVAGTTFYGYTF.

This chain connects TRBV5-8 to TRBJ1-4; 9 bases line up with TRBD1. V trimming: 2 bases; J trimming: 6 bases; junction bases outside the gene matches: 5. Germline CDR1 SGHTS, CDR2 YDEGEE. The CDR3 sequence is 15 residues long. The CDR3 region is CASSFTGGSDEKLFF. The CDR3 region has the DNA TGTGCCAGCAGCTTCACAGGGGGCTCGGATGAAAAACTGTTTTTT.

J is TRBJ1-5 and V is TRBV6-6; possibly TRBD1 for D (5 bases). The V end was cut by 0 bases, the J end by 4 bases, with 13 bases between. The CDR3 extends over 16 amino acids. The germline gives CDR1 MNHNY, CDR2 SVGAGI (reference sequence). The CDR3 DNA reads as TGTGCCAGCAGTTACTCCCCAAACGGGGGAAATCAGCCCCAGCATTTT. Translating it yields CASSYSPNGGNQPQHF.

V is TRBV28 and J is TRBJ1-2, with 7 bases aligning to TRBD1. Germline CDR1 is MDHEN and CDR2 is SYDVKM. J was trimmed by 0 bases and V by 7 bases; bases with no gene match: 8. The CDR3 is 15 amino acids. In DNA form, the CDR3 reads TGTGCCAGCACAAGACAGGGCCGTTCTAACTATGGCTACACCTTC. Residues: CASTRQGRSNYGYTF.

This sequence joins TRBV7-9 and TRBJ2-7, with 8 bases identical to TRBD1. J gave up 7 bases and V 5 bases, and 4 bases lay outside the gene matches. CDR1 and CDR2 from the germline V gene are SEHNR and FQNEAQ (reference sequence). This CDR3 contains 12 residues. The CDR3 is CASSQTGDEQYF. DNA for the CDR3: TGTGCCAGCAGCCAGACAGGGGATGAGCAGTACTTC.

The rearrangement links TRBV7-8 to TRBJ2-7; 10 nucleotides line up with TRBD2. This CDR3 contains 19 residues. Per germline, CDR1 SGHVS and CDR2 FQNEAQ. J was trimmed by 2 bases and V by 2 bases; bases with no gene match: 15. The CDR3 DNA reads TGTGCCAGCAGCTTAAGGGGCGGGGCTAGCGGGAGTTTCACCTACGAGCAGTACTTC. It specifies CASSLRGGASGSFTYEQYF. The full variable domain, its missing parts supplied by reference TRBV7-8 and TRBJ2-7, is GAGVSQSPRYKVAKRGQDVALRCDPISGHVSLFWYQQALGQGPEFLTYFQNEAQLDKSGLPSDRFFAERPEGSVSTLKIQRTQQEDSAVYLCASSLRGGASGSFTYEQYFGPGTRLTVT.

This rearrangement joins TRBV15 to TRBJ2-2, with 7 bases lining up with TRBD2. With 3 bases clipped from V and 3 bases from J, the junction kept 4 bases outside the gene matches. Per the germline V gene, CDR1 is LNHNV and CDR2 is YYDKDF (reference sequence). This CDR3 is 15 amino acids long. CDR3 sequence (DNA): TGTGCCACCAGCAGCCGGGACTACTACACCGGGGAGCTGTTTTTT. Protein: CATSSRDYYTGELFF.

V and J are TRBV11-2 and TRBJ2-2; D is ambiguous. The CDR3 runs 12 residues. V was pared by 3 bases and J by 3 bases, with 2 bases between. Germline V gives CDR1 SGHAT, CDR2 FQNNGV. The CDR3 is CASSFDTGELFF. The CDR3 region has the DNA TGTGCCAGCAGCTTCGACACCGGGGAGCTGTTTTTT.